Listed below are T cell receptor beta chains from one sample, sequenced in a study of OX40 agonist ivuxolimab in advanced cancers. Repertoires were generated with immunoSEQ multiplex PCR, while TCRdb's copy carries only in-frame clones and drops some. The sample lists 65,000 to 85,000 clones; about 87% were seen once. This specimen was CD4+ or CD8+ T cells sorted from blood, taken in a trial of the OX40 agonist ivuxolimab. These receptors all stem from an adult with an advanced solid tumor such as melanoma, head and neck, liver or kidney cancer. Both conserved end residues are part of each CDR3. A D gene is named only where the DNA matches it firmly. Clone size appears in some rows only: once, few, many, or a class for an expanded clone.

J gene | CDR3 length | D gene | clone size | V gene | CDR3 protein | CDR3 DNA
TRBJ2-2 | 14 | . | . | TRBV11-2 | CASSLGYNTGELFF | TGTGCCAGCAGCTTAGGGTATAACACCGGGGAGCTGTTTTTT
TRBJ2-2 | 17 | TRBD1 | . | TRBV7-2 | CASSSPTTGGHTGELFF | TGTGCCAGCAGCTCGCCCACAACAGGGGGCCACACCGGGGAGCTGTTTTTT
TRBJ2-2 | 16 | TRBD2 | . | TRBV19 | CASSISGSRGTGELFF | TGTGCCAGTAGTATCAGCGGGAGTCGCGGCACCGGGGAGCTGTTTTTT
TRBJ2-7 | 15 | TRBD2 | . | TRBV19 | CASSMYGTSSYEQYF | TGTGCCAGTAGTATGTACGGGACTAGCAGCTACGAGCAGTACTTC
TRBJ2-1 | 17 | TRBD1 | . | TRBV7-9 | CASSLSGSGQGNNEQFF | TGTGCCAGCAGCTTATCCGGGTCGGGACAGGGAAACAATGAGCAGTTCTTC
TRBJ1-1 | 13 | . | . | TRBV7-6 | CASSLSRDTEAFF | TGTGCCAGCAGCTTATCCCGGGACACTGAAGCTTTCTTT
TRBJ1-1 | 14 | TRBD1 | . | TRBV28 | CASSFLGGNHEAFF | TGTGCCAGCAGTTTTTTAGGGGGCAACCATGAAGCTTTCTTT
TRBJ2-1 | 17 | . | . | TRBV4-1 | CASSQVPGTGSAGEQFF | TGCGCCAGCAGCCAAGTCCCCGGGACTGGCAGTGCGGGAGAGCAGTTCTTC
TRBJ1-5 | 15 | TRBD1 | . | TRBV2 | CASSETGVGNQPQHF | TGTGCCAGCAGTGAAACAGGGGTAGGCAATCAGCCCCAGCATTTT
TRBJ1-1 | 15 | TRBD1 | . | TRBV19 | CASSKGTGWGTEAFF | TGTGCCAGTAGTAAGGGGACAGGCTGGGGTACTGAAGCTTTCTTT
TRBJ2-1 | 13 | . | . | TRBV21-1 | CASIGRTYNEQFF | TGTGCCAGCATTGGCAGGACCTACAATGAGCAGTTCTTC
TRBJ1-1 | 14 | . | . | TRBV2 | CASSWGRKNTEAFF | TGTGCCAGCAGTTGGGGGAGAAAGAACACTGAAGCTTTCTTT
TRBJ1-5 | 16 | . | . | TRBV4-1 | CASSQEGGANNQPQHF | TGCGCCAGCAGCCAAGAGGGGGGGGCGAACAATCAGCCCCAGCATTTT
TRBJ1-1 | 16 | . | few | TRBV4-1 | CASSQDFGQRNTEAFF | TGCGCCAGCAGCCAAGATTTTGGGCAGAGGAACACTGAAGCTTTCTTT
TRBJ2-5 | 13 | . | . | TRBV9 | CASSVNGEETQYF | TGTGCCAGCAGCGTAAATGGGGAAGAGACCCAGTACTTC